This paragraph reports one T cell receptor (beta chain). In this sample, this clone turned up once. Its antigen remains unidentified. No base qualities exist here, and no much larger clone lies one base off it. The CDR3 holds 12 amino acids from the cysteine to the phenylalanine. CDR3 DNA only is kept here, 36 bases in frame from base 1. V loses 3 bases of germline sequence and J loses 3 bases, and the interval between the two ends is 6 bases. TCRbeta CDR3 regions were amplified from genomic DNA using the immunoSEQ Assay, a bias-controlled multiplex PCR. The authors' pipeline ran thus. The number of nucleated cells in each sample was estimated by amplification of reference gene primers within the assay. Sequence reads were collapsed and filtered to measure the absolute abundance of every unique TCRbeta CDR3 rearrangement. Productive Simpson clonality was computed per sample as the square root of Simpson's diversity index over productive rearrangements. The table was pulled from immuneACCESS by TCRdb, which kept in-frame rearrangements only. Such tables lose some clones; where checked, under half of the loss comes from unresolved V genes, and the rest has no known cause. Clone size and the V and J calls come from that table; the DNA yielded D and trimming. This sample comprises about 120,000 clones, about nine tenths of them detected only once. Under 2% of the sample is held by the ten biggest clonotypes.

These data come from a study of blood T cell repertoires in COVID-19 (TCRdb year 2020). A note on the overall study: The collaborator samples originated in the United States, Italy and Spain and spanned the acute and convalescent phases of COVID-19. The prospective study material was composed of cDNA or gDNA derived from T cells, B-cell-depleted T cells, or PBMCs. Subjects who had been exposed to COVID-19, were actively infected with it, or had recovered from it provided the deeply sampled blood TCRbeta repertoires that made up the dataset. The repertoires were released in a freely available public database intended as a resource for research on the immune response to SARS-CoV-2. Samples were obtained from the ongoing ImmuneRACE study (first 160 participants) and from 1,254 subjects provided by 6 global collaborators. Sample metadata almost always included a de-identified subject ID, COVID-19 status, age in years and sex. Where HLA class I and class II types were available, the types were taken from metadata supplied by the sample provider, not from assay-based typing. Here is what the overall study found, with its caveats: How much clinical and demographic metadata was included differed by source and by participant, and the metadata was provided uncurated.

Whole blood was collected in K2EDTA tubes by collaborating institutions according to the institutions' own protocols. Collaborator samples were shipped for TCRbeta analysis as frozen whole blood, isolated PBMCs, or DNA extracted from either sample type. Specimen: peripheral blood. This sequence was found in a human donor with active COVID-19. The donor label of this sample is uncertain. The rearranged segments are TRBV12-3 or TRBV12-4 and TRBJ2-7, with no confidently assigned D gene. The base sequence is TGTGCCAGCAGTTTCCAGTTCTACGAGCAGTACTTC. Its translation is CASSFQFYEQYF.